The 21 T cell receptor beta chains below were found in one sample sequenced in a study of shared clonotypes between healthy human individuals. Using immunoSEQ multiplex PCR, the repertoire was profiled, and TCRdb retains in-frame clones only, with some absent. The sample consists of 2,500,000 or so clones, approximately 90% of them appearing once. The material sequenced was naive CD4+ T cells from PBMCs. The subset denotes: CD45RA+ positively selected. The receptors derive from a man between 18 and 35 years old in good health. Some clones in this sample may be carry-over from other donors' samples.

The chain carries TRBV7-8 and TRBJ1-4, with D maybe TRBD1 (6 bases). Trimming took off 1 base at V and 7 bases at J, with 13 bases between the two ends. Germline lookup yields CDR1 SGHVS and CDR2 FQNEAQ. The CDR3 loop spans 15 amino acids. CDR3 amino acids: CASSLGPRGGEKLFF. Here the CDR3 DNA reads TGTGCCAGCAGCTTAGGTCCCAGGGGTGGTGAAAAACTGTTTTTT.

This chain connects TRBV28 to TRBJ1-2; D possibly corresponds to TRBD1 (6 bases). The V gene lost 6 bases and the J gene lost 4 bases, with 18 bases spanning the gap. The CDR3 length is 15 residues. Germline CDR1 MDHEN, CDR2 SYDVKM. The CDR3 nucleotides read TGTGCCAGCAGAGACAGGTCCACCGATATCTATGGCTACACCTTC. Translation: CASRDRSTDIYGYTF.

The CDR3 DNA reads as TGTGCCAGCAGCCATCGGACAGTAATTAGCAATCAGCCCCAGCATTTT. The encoded protein is CASSHRTVISNQPQHF. The gene calls are TRBV5-6 and TRBJ1-5, with a weak D call TRBD1 (6 bases). V was trimmed by 4 bases and J by 0 bases, leaving 14 bases between them. The germline V gene encodes CDR1 SGHDT and CDR2 YYEEEE. The CDR3 has 16 amino acids.

V and J are TRBV4-1 and TRBJ2-1; 10 positions agree with TRBD1. This CDR3 is built from 14 residues. CDR1 and CDR2 (germline): MGHRA, YSYEKL. J was trimmed by 7 bases and V by 1 base; bases with no gene match: 1. CDR3 DNA sequence: TGCGCCAGCAGCCAAGGGGACAGGGGAAATGAGCAGTTCTTC. It yields the protein CASSQGDRGNEQFF.

The J gene is TRBJ2-7, the V gene TRBV6-6; a weak D match, TRBD2 (5 bases). Germline V gene data show CDR1 as MNHNY and CDR2 as SVGAGI (reference sequence). CDR3 length: 14 amino acids. V shed 6 bases and J shed 0 bases, with 12 bases lying between them. The CDR3, as DNA: TGTGCCAGCAGGGAGCGGTTGAGCTCCTACGAGCAGTACTTC. It specifies CASRERLSSYEQYF.

This clone was picked up one time. The CDR3 nucleotides are TGTGCCAGCAGTTACAGGCAGGAAAACTCCTACGAGCAGTACTTC. Translated: CASSYRQENSYEQYF. This chain uses TRBV6-5 with TRBJ2-7; unclear D gene. The germline gives CDR1 MNHEY, CDR2 SVGAGI. Deletions cut 2 bases from V and 0 bases from J, with 11 bases between. This CDR3 contains 15 residues.

The rearrangement links TRBV9 to TRBJ1-2, with D tentatively TRBD1 (6 bases). V was cut by 0 bases and J by 5 bases, with 11 bases left in between. The CDR3 covers 14 residues. Looked up from germline, CDR1 is SGDLS and CDR2 is YYNGEE. The DNA for the CDR3 is TGTGCCAGCAGCGTAGCAGGGGAGGAGTATGGCTACACCTTC. Translating gives CASSVAGEEYGYTF. Based on the CDR3 plus reference TRBV9 and TRBJ1-2, the full variable domain is DSGVTQTPKHLITATGQRVTLRCSPRSGDLSVYWYQQSLDQGLQFLIQYYNGEERAKGNILERFSAQQFPDLHSELNLSSLELGDSALYFCASSVAGEEYGYTFGSGTRLTVV.

About this clone itself: This sample also contains other DNA sequences that code for the same CDR3. The rearrangement links TRBV19 to TRBJ1-2, with TRBD1 identical over 8 bases. Germline assignment: CDR1 LNHDA and CDR2 SQIVND (reference sequence). With V trimmed by 9 bases and J by 7 bases, 10 bases remained unmatched. The CDR3 has 13 residues. CDR3 region: CASSPDRASGYTF. The DNA for the CDR3 is TGTGCCAGCTCCCCGGACAGGGCTTCTGGCTACACCTTC.

Of note for this clone: The germline gene is not matched at one end of the junction; a read error may be the cause. This chain connects TRBV7-3 to TRBJ1-5, with a tentative D call TRBD1 (5 bases). CDR3 length equals 14 residues. CDR1 and CDR2 from the germline V gene are SGHTA and FQGTGA. The chain's CDR3 is CASSITGTYQPQHF. The CDR3, as DNA: TGTGCCAGCAGCATAACAGGTACCTATCAGCCCCAGCATTTT.

A remark on this clone: The sample contains more than one DNA sequence encoding this CDR3. V is TRBV28 and J is TRBJ2-7; 10 nucleotides line up with TRBD1. There are 15 residues in the CDR3. V was clipped by 4 bases and J by 5 bases; unmatched bases: 8. Germline V gives CDR1 MDHEN, CDR2 SYDVKM. The CDR3 sequence is CASSSAGTGVHEQYF. The CDR3 DNA is TGTGCCAGCAGTTCTGCCGGGACAGGGGTCCACGAGCAGTACTTC.

V gene TRBV6-5 combines with J gene TRBJ1-2; no reliable D call. The CDR3 has 15 amino acids. From germline, CDR1 is MNHEY and CDR2 SVGAGI. Deletions cut 6 bases from V and 0 bases from J, with 14 bases between. CDR3 coding DNA: TGTGCCAGCAGACGTTACACCGAAGCTAACTATGGCTACACCTTC. Translation gives CASRRYTEANYGYTF.

A word on this clone: Other nucleotide sequences in the sample specify the same CDR3. The CDR3 DNA is TGTGCCAGCAGCCGAGAAGGGGGGGAGACCCAGTACTTC. Its translation: CASSREGGETQYF. The V gene is TRBV5-4, the J gene TRBJ2-5; perhaps D is TRBD1 or TRBD2 (6 bases each). Looked up from germline, CDR1 is SGHNT and CDR2 is YYREEE (reference sequence). This CDR3 comprises 13 residues. V was shortened by 4 bases and J by 5 bases, with 12 bases between the two germline ends. The whole variable domain, filled in from reference TRBV5-4 and TRBJ2-5, reads ETGVTQSPTHLIKTRGQQVTLRCSSQSGHNTVSWYQQALGQGPQFIFQYYREEENGRGNFPPRFSGLQFPNYSSELNVNALELDDSALYLCASSREGGETQYFGPGTRLLVL.

This clone appeared once. J is TRBJ2-4 and V is TRBV19, with D unresolved. The CDR3 loop spans 16 amino acids. V was pared by 0 bases and J by 0 bases, with 9 bases between. Germline CDR1 LNHDA, CDR2 SQIVND (reference sequence). The CDR3 loop reads CASSIDLSIAKNIQYF. The CDR3, as DNA: TGTGCCAGTAGTATAGATCTAAGCATAGCCAAAAACATTCAGTACTTC. The whole variable domain, filled in from reference TRBV19 and TRBJ2-4, reads DGGITQSPKYLFRKEGQNVTLSCEQNLNHDAMYWYRQDPGQGLRLIYYSQIVNDFQKGDIAEGYSVSREKKESFPLTVTSAQKNPTAFYLCASSIDLSIAKNIQYFGAGTRLSVL.

The CDR3 loop is CASSLGGSFGNQPQHF. Here the CDR3 DNA reads TGTGCCAGTAGTCTGGGTGGTAGCTTTGGCAATCAGCCCCAGCATTTT. The chain links TRBV19 to TRBJ1-5; no reliable D call. Germline assignment: CDR1 LNHDA and CDR2 SQIVND (reference sequence). V gave up 5 bases and J gave up 2 bases, with 16 bases separating them. CDR3 length: 16 residues.

The genes are TRBV28 and TRBJ2-4, with 8 positions matching TRBD1. V gave up 7 bases and J gave up 6 bases; unmatched junction bases: 11. Germline CDR1 reads MDHEN; CDR2 reads SYDVKM. This CDR3 is built from 15 residues. DNA of the CDR3: TGTGCCAGCACCACGACAGGGGCGAGAGGAAACATTCAGTACTTC. It translates to CASTTTGARGNIQYF.

This chain joins TRBV5-4 and TRBJ2-3; TRBD2 might be the D (5 bases). Germline lookup yields CDR1 SGHNT and CDR2 YYREEE (reference sequence). The CDR3 spans 13 residues. V dropped 1 base and J dropped 5 bases, with 8 bases sitting between them. The CDR3 here is CASSLWAGDTQYF. CDR3 bases: TGTGCCAGCAGCTTGTGGGCGGGAGATACGCAGTATTTT.

The chain recombines TRBV5-1 with TRBJ2-7, with 7 bases that match TRBD1. The germline V gene encodes CDR1 SGHRS and CDR2 YFSETQ. V trimming: 2 bases; J trimming: 0 bases; junction bases outside the gene matches: 2. This CDR3 is built from 14 residues. This CDR3 reads CASSLWDSSYEQYF. CDR3 nucleotides: TGCGCCAGCAGCTTATGGGACAGCTCCTACGAGCAGTACTTC. Full variable domain (missing parts from reference TRBV5-1 and TRBJ2-7): KAGVTQTPRYLIKTRGQQVTLSCSPISGHRSVSWYQQTPGQGLQFLFEYFSETQRNKGNFPGRFSGRQFSNSRSEMNVSTLELGDSALYLCASSLWDSSYEQYFGPGTRLTVT.

As concerns this clone: Sequence at one end of the junction differs from germline and may be a read error. CDR3 region: CASRLGGANQPQHF. The CDR3 DNA is TGTGCCAGCAGGTTAGGGGGGGCGAATCAGCCCCAGCATTTT. The chain carries TRBV7-2 and TRBJ1-5; the D gene is possibly TRBD1 (6 bases). The CDR3 has 14 amino acids. Germline CDR1 is SGHTA and CDR2 is FQGNSA.

This clone was counted once. This chain links TRBV4-1 with TRBJ2-5; 7 bases are a match to TRBD1. CDR1 MGHRA and CDR2 YSYEKL come from the germline V gene. Unmatched junction bases numbered 2, after V lost 1 base and J lost 0 bases. The length of the CDR3 is 15 residues. The CDR3 loop is CASSQADRDQETQYF. CDR3 sequence (DNA): TGCGCCAGCAGCCAAGCCGACAGGGACCAAGAGACCCAGTACTTC.

The chain has TRBV25-1 and TRBJ2-1; tentatively, D is TRBD2 (5 bases). The germline gives CDR1 MGHDK, CDR2 SYGVNS. V lost 0 bases and J 10 bases, leaving 16 bases between the germline ends. The CDR3 contains 15 residues. In DNA, the CDR3 is TGTGCCAGCAGTGAATATGGCGGACTTGTTCGGGAGCAGTTCTTC. It specifies CASSEYGGLVREQFF.

The chain carries TRBV5-8 and TRBJ2-7; TRBD1 might be the D (6 bases). Germline CDR1 is SGHTS and CDR2 is YDEGEE. This CDR3 is 15 amino acids long. V was shortened by 1 base and J by 6 bases, with 17 bases between the two germline ends. The CDR3 coding sequence is TGTGCCAGCAGCTTGTATGGACTCCTGGGGGCCGAGCAGTACTTC. It yields the protein CASSLYGLLGAEQYF.